Each of the 6 T cell receptor beta chains below was sequenced from the same sample in a study of blood T cell repertoires in COVID-19. Using immunoSEQ multiplex PCR, the repertoire was profiled, and TCRdb retains in-frame clones only, with some absent. The profile shows around 340,000 clones, over 85% of them singletons. Source material: peripheral blood. The receptors come from a woman aged 60-75 years with COVID-19, enrolled during active disease.

This rearrangement joins TRBV28 to TRBJ1-5; no definite D call. CDR3 size: 13 residues. Trimming removed 8 bases from V and 2 bases from J, with 10 bases in between. From germline, CDR1 is MDHEN and CDR2 SYDVKM. The CDR3 loop is CASVPHGNQPQHF. The CDR3 DNA reads as TGTGCCAGCGTCCCACACGGCAATCAGCCCCAGCATTTT.

Regarding this clone: A junction boundary mismatches the germline segment, possibly from a read error. This chain links TRBV19 with TRBJ1-2; 7 positions match TRBD1. Germline values: CDR1 LNHDA, CDR2 SQIVND (reference sequence). This CDR3 comprises 13 residues. The CDR3 here is CASSIPGQTSIAF. The CDR3 DNA follows: TGTGCCAGTAGTATCCCGGGACAGACGAGCATAGCCTTC. The whole variable domain, filled in from reference TRBV19 and TRBJ1-2, reads DGGITQSPKYLFRKEGQNVTLSCEQNLNHDAMYWYRQDPGQGLRLIYYSQIVNDFQKGDIAEGYSVSREKKESFPLTVTSAQKNPTAFYLCASSIPGQTSIAFGSGTRLTVV.

This clone was counted once. The J gene is TRBJ2-2, the V gene TRBV5-1; 8 positions match TRBD1. The junction had 7 bases not matched to a gene; V was cut back by 7 bases and J by 2 bases. The CDR3 covers 15 residues. Germline lookup yields CDR1 SGHRS and CDR2 YFSETQ. DNA for the CDR3: TGCGCCAGCCGGATCGGGACAGGCAACACCGGGGAGCTGTTTTTT. This translates into CASRIGTGNTGELFF.

This sequence joins TRBV27 and TRBJ2-1, with 12 bases fitting TRBD2. V shed 4 bases and J 0 bases; nucleotides not matched to a gene: 1. Looked up from germline, CDR1 is MNHEY and CDR2 is SMNVEV (reference sequence). This CDR3 has 16 amino acids. Here the CDR3 reads CASSSLAGGSYNEQFF. CDR3 in DNA: TGTGCCAGCAGTTCACTAGCGGGGGGCTCCTACAATGAGCAGTTCTTC.

The chain joins TRBV6-4 to TRBJ1-2; D perhaps matches TRBD1 (6 bases). Trimming cost V 4 bases and J 5 bases, with 17 bases left between them. This CDR3 spans 15 amino acids. Per the germline V gene, CDR1 is MRHNA and CDR2 is SNTAGT. The CDR3: CASSVNRDNRYGYTF. DNA of the CDR3: TGTGCCAGCAGTGTGAACCGGGACAACCGATATGGCTACACCTTC.

On this clone: Other DNA sequences in this specimen translate into the identical CDR3. The chain links TRBV7-9 to TRBJ1-1; no definite D call. The length of the CDR3 is 13 residues. V was clipped by 0 bases and J by 6 bases, with 8 bases between them. In germline, CDR1 is SEHNR, CDR2 FQNEAQ (reference sequence). The CDR3 reads CASSLATGSEAFF. CDR3 DNA: TGTGCCAGCAGCTTAGCGACGGGGTCTGAAGCTTTCTTT.